The rows below give T cell receptor beta chains drawn from one sample of a study of cytomegalovirus exposure and HLA in healthy donors. Using immunoSEQ multiplex PCR, the repertoire was profiled, and TCRdb retains in-frame clones only, with some absent. The repertoire holds approximately 160,000 clones, with just under 80% as singletons. The sequenced material came from PBMCs. These TCRs come from a woman aged 50 to 65 in good health and CMV-seropositive. The conserved cysteine and the conserved F or W are not part of the CDR3 here. Size tells how often a clone was seen (once, few, many) or the class of an expanded clone, and some rows leave it out.

abundance,v_gene,CDR3aa
once,TRBV4-3,ASSHKQGTYTYGYT
-,TRBV5-4,ASSLTVASGGLETQY
-,TRBV19,ATSPEVTGGTDTQY
-,TRBV10-2,ASRTGGLTQETQY
-,TRBV7-2,ASSPQGSGGTDTQY
few,TRBV19,ASSIVGDTSPKYGYT
-,TRBV6-1,ASSEAGAEAF
-,TRBV5-4,ASSPPGIAYGYT
few,TRBV7-9,ASSLKVGDRRNEKLF
-,TRBV19,ASSLLAGGGTGELF
-,TRBV30,AWSTWNYRVENSQY
-,TRBV27,ASSLTAGTSTDTQY
-,TRBV27,ASSLYQAAELHGYT
-,TRBV19,ASSISLRAYTGELF
few,TRBV6-4,ASSDGGDRSDEQF
once,TRBV7-8,ATGGAF
-,TRBV10-2,ASGTSYEQY
few,TRBV28,ASSPPGLMDEQF
-,TRBV5-1,ASSWWSSGTIRNEQF
-,TRBV4-3,ASNLRTSGPEGEQF
-,TRBV25-1,ASSGSYSHRVAYEQY
-,TRBV7-6,ASSSRPAGTGGTGELF
-,TRBV5-4,ASSSGTGDTGELF
-,TRBV29-1,SVLTGVNNQPQH
-,TRBV6-4,ASSSERDQPQH
-,TRBV28,ASSSSGSSYNEQF
-,TRBV6-5,ASSYSLGQGSDTQY
-,TRBV5-1,ASSLEQPNSPLH
-,TRBV6-1,ASSEAGRAGELF